This note documents a single T cell receptor (beta chain) sequence. This specimen belongs to a study of blood T cell repertoires in COVID-19. Only in-frame clones appear in the TCRdb table, and some are missing; sequencing was by immunoSEQ multiplex PCR. The sample lists approximately 260,000 clones; roughly nine tenths were seen once. Germline V gives CDR1 LGHDT, CDR2 YNNKEL (reference sequence). V was trimmed by 2 bases and J by 8 bases, leaving 10 bases between them. The CDR3 runs 13 residues. Which cohort a participant joined came from the clinical history participants gave. This chain connects TRBV3-1 (or the pseudogene TRBV3-2) to TRBJ2-1; D is undetermined. The clonotype was recovered from an older woman who had recovered from COVID-19. The sample taken for sequencing was PBMCs or T cells enriched from blood (not recorded which). CDR3 DNA: TGTGCCAGCAGCCAAAATCCCCTCCATGAGCAGTTCTTC. Amino acids: CASSQNPLHEQFF.